Here is one TCR beta chain with its context. This entry is derived from a study of blood T cell repertoires in COVID-19. About the research overall: Specimens from acute and convalescent COVID-19 originated in the United States, Italy and Spain.

Looked up from germline, CDR1 is SGHRS and CDR2 is YFSETQ. V gave up 5 bases and J gave up 1 base; unmatched junction bases: 7. This CDR3 has 15 amino acids. The table came from immunoSEQ multiplex PCR; TCRdb's copy has only in-frame clones and leaves some out. Seen here are around 200,000 clones, under 90% observed once, and the top ten hold about 2.5%. The sample was peripheral blood. This TCR was sampled from a woman in her 40s with active or convalescent COVID-19. The chain links TRBV5-1 to TRBJ1-2; 8 bases map to TRBD1. The CDR3 protein is CASSPQGAVNYGYTF. DNA of the CDR3: TGCGCCAGCAGTCCTCAGGGGGCCGTTAACTATGGCTACACCTTC.